This T cell receptor beta chain was recorded in a study of regulatory T cells in long-lasting Graves disease. Assembly of TCR beta libraries relied on iRepertoire HTBI primers together with Arm-PCR of CDR3 regions. TCRdb called the multiplex PCR reads again in MiXCR, with one record for every CDR3 protein. The sample lists 400,000 to 500,000 distinct CDR3 sequences; approximately 23% were seen once. V dropped 4 bases and J dropped 3 bases, with 9 bases sitting between them. The germline V gene has CDR1 ENHRY and CDR2 SYGVKD. The CDR3 has 13 residues. The sample's time point: persistent/refractory GD, antithyroid drugs over 5 years with positive TRAb. Making the TCR library involved RNA that had been extracted from PBMCs. Those enrolled as patients came out of an endocrinology department in Xi'an, China. This clonotype appeared many times.

The source is a female donor with Graves disease. Sequencing was performed on peripheral blood mononuclear cells (PBMCs), taken when the disease was refractory, from a patient treated with antithyroid drugs. This chain joins TRBV10-3 and TRBJ1-1; a possible D gene is TRBD1 (6 bases). CDR3 sequence: CAISAGEDTEAFF. For the CDR3, the DNA is TGTGCCATCAGTGCAGGGGAGGACACTGAAGCTTTCTTT.